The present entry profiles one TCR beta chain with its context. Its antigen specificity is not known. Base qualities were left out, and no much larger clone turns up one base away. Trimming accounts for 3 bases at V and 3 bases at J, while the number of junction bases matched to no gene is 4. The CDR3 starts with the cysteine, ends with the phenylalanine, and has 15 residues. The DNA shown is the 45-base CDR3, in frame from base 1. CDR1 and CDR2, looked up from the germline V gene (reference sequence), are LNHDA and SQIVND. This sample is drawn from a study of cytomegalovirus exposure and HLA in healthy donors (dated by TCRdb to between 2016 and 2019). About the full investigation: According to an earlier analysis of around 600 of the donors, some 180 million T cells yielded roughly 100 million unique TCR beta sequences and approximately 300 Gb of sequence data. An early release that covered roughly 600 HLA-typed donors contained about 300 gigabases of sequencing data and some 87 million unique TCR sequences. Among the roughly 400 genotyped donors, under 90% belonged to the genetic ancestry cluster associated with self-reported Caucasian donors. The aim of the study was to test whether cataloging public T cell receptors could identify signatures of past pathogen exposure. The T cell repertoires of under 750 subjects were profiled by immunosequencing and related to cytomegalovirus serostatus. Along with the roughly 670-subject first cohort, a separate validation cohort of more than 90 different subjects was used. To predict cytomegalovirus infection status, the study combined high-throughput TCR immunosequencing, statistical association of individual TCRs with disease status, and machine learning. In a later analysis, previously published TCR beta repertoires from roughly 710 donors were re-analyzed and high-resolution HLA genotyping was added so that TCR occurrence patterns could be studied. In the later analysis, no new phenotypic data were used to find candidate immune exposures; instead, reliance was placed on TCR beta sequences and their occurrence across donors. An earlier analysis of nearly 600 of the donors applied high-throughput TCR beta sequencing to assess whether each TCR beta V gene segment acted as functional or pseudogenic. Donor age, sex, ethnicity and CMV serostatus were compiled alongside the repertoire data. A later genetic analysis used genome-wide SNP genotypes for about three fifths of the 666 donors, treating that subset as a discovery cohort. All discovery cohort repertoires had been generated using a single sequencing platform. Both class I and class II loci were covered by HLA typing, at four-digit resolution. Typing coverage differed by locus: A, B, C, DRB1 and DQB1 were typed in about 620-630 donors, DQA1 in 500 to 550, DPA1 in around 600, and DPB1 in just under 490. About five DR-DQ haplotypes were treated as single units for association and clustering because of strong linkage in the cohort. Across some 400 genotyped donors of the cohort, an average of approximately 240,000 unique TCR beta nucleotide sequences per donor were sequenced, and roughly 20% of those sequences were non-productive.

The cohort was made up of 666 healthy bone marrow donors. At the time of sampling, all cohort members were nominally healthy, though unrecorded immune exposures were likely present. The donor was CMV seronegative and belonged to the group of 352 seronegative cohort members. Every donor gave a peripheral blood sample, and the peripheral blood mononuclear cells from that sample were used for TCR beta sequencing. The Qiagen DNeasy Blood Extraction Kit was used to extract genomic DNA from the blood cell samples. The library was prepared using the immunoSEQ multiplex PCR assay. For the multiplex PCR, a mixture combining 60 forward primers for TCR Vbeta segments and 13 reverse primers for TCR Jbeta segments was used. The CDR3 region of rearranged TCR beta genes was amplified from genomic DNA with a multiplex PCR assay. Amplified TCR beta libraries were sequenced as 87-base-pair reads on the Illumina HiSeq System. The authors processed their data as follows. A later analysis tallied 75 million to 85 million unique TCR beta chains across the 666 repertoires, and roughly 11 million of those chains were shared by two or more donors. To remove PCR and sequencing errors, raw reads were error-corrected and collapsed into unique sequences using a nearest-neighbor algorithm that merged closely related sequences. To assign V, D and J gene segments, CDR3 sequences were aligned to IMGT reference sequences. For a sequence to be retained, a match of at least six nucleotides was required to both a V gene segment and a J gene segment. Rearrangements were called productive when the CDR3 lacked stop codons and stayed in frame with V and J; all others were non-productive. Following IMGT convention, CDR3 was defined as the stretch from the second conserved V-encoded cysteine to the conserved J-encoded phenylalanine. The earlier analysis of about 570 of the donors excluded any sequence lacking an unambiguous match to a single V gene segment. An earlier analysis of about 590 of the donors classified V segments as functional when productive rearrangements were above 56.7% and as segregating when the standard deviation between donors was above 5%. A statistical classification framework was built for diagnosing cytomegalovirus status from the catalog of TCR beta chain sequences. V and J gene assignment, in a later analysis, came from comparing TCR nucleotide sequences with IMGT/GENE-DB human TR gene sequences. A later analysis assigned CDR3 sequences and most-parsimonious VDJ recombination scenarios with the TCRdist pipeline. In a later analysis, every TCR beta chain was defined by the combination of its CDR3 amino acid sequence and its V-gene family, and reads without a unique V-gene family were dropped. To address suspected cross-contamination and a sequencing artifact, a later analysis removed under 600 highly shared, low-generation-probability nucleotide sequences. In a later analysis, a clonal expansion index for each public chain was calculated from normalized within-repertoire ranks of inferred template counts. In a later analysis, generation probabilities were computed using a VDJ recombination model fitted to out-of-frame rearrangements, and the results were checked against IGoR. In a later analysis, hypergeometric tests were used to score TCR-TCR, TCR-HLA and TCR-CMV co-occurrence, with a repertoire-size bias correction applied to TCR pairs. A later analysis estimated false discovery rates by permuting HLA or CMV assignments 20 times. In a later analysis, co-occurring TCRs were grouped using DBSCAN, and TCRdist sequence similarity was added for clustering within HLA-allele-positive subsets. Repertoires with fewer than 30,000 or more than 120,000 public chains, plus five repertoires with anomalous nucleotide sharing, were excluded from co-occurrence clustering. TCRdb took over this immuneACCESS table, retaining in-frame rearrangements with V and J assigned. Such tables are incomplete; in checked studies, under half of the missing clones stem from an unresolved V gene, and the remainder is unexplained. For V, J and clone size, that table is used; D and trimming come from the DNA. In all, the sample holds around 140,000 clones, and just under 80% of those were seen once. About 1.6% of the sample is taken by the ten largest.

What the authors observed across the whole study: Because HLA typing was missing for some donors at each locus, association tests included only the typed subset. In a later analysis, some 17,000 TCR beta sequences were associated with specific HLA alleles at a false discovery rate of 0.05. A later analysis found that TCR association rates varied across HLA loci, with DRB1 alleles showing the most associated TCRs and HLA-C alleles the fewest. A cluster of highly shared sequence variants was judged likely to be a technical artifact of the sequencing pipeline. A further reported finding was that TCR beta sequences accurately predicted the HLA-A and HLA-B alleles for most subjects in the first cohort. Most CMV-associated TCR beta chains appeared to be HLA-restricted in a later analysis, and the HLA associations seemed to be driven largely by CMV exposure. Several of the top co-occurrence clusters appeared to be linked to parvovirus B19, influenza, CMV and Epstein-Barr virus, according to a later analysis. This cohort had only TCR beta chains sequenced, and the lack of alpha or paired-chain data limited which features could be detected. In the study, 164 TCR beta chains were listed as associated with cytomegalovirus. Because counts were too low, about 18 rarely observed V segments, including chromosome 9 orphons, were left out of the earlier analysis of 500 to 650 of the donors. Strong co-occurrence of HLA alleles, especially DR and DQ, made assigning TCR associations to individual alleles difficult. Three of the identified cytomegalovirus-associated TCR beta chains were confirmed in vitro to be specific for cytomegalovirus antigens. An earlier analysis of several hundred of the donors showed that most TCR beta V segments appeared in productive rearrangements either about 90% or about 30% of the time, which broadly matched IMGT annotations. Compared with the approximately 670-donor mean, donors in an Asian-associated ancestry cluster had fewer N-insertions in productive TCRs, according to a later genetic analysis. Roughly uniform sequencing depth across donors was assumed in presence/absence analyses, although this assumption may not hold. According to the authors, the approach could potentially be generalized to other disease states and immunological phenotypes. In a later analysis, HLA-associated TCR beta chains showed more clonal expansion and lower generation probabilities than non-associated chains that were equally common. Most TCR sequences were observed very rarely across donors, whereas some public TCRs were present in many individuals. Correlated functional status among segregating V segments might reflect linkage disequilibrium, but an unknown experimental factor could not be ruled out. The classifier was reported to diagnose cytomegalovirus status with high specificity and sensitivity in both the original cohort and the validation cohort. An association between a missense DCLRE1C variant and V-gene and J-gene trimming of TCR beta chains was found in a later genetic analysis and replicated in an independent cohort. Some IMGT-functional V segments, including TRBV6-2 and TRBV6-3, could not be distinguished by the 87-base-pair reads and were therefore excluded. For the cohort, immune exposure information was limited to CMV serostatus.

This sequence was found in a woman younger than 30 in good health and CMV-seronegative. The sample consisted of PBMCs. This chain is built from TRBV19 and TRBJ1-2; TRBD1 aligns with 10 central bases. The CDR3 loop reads CASSMRDRGDYGYTF. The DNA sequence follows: TGTGCCAGTAGTATGAGGGACAGGGGAGACTATGGCTACACCTTC.